Each of the 12 T cell receptor beta chains below was sequenced from the same sample in a study of blood T cell repertoires in COVID-19. Sequencing was performed with immunoSEQ multiplex PCR; in TCRdb, only in-frame clones are kept and a portion is missing. Here the sample spans around 26,000 clones, approximately 92% being singletons. What was sequenced was peripheral blood. The receptors derive from a human donor in a cohort sampled during active COVID-19.

V gene TRBV5-1 combines with J gene TRBJ2-1, with D possibly TRBD2 on 7 matching bases. The V and J ends lost 4 bases and 5 bases respectively, with 19 bases between them. CDR3 length equals 16 residues. Per germline, CDR1 SGHRS and CDR2 YFSETQ. The CDR3 protein is CASSPGGGRIDNEQFF. DNA for the CDR3: TGCGCCAGCAGCCCGGGGGGCGGGAGAATAGACAATGAGCAGTTCTTC.

The chain recombines TRBV5-1 with TRBJ2-5, with 7 nucleotides matching TRBD1. Germline V gene sequence: CDR1 SGHRS, CDR2 YFSETQ. The J segment lost 9 bases and the V segment lost 4 bases, leaving 15 bases of the junction unmatched. The CDR3 totals 15 residues. As DNA, the CDR3 is TGCGCCAGCAGCGACACCCAAGGGACAGTCCGCCCCCAGTACTTC. Its protein product is CASSDTQGTVRPQYF. Together with reference TRBV5-1 and TRBJ2-5, the CDR3 gives the full variable domain: KAGVTQTPRYLIKTRGQQVTLSCSPISGHRSVSWYQQTPGQGLQFLFEYFSETQRNKGNFPGRFSGRQFSNSRSEMNVSTLELGDSALYLCASSDTQGTVRPQYFGPGTRLLVL.

The J gene is TRBJ2-7, the V gene TRBV3-1 (or the pseudogene TRBV3-2); D may be TRBD2 (5 bases). The V gene lost 4 bases and the J gene lost 2 bases, with 9 bases spanning the gap. CDR3 size: 13 residues. CDR1 and CDR2 (germline): LGHDT, YNNKEL (reference sequence). This chain's CDR3 is CASSLAGTYEQYF. CDR3 in DNA: TGTGCCAGCAGCCTCGCCGGGACCTACGAGCAGTACTTC.

J is TRBJ2-5 and V is TRBV5-1, with D tentatively TRBD1 (5 bases). This CDR3 has 15 amino acids. Germline CDR1 reads SGHRS; CDR2 reads YFSETQ. V was clipped by 5 bases and J by 2 bases, with 16 bases between them. Here the CDR3 reads CASSSPQGTQETQYF. DNA for the CDR3: TGCGCCAGCAGTTCCCCTCAGGGAACTCAAGAGACCCAGTACTTC.

The rearrangement joins TRBV3-1 (or the pseudogene TRBV3-2) to TRBJ2-6; D gene uncertain. The CDR3 is 16 residues long. The germline gives CDR1 LGHDT, CDR2 YNNKEL (reference sequence). V was shortened by 1 base and J by 1 base, with 8 bases between the two germline ends. The chain's CDR3 is CASSQGAGSGANVLTF. CDR3 nucleotides: TGTGCCAGCAGCCAAGGAGCCGGTTCTGGGGCCAACGTCCTGACTTTC.

V usage is TRBV10-1 and J usage is TRBJ2-2, with TRBD2 identical over 9 bases. This CDR3 is built from 16 residues. Germline V gene sequence: CDR1 WNHNN, CDR2 SYGVQD (reference sequence). The V and J ends lost 3 bases and 7 bases, in that order; junction bases with no gene match: 9. CDR3 in amino acids: CASSDRGGALGGELFF. CDR3 sequence (DNA): TGCGCCAGCAGTGATCGCGGGGGGGCCCTCGGCGGGGAGCTGTTTTTT.

This chain connects TRBV5-6 to TRBJ2-5; 11 nucleotides match TRBD2. The CDR3 runs 15 residues. The trim removed 4 bases at V and 3 bases at J, leaving 5 bases unmatched. Germline CDR1 SGHDT, CDR2 YYEEEE. The CDR3: CASSLRLAGKETQYF. The CDR3 DNA follows: TGTGCCAGCAGCCTCAGACTAGCGGGAAAAGAGACCCAGTACTTC.

The chain is built from TRBV5-1 and TRBJ2-7, with 10 bases that match TRBD2. With V trimmed by 3 bases and J by 6 bases, 12 bases remained unmatched. The germline V gene encodes CDR1 SGHRS and CDR2 YFSETQ. The CDR3 has 16 amino acids. The CDR3: CASSSVGGLAGAEQYF. In nucleotides, the CDR3 is TGCGCCAGCAGCTCTGTGGGGGGTCTAGCGGGAGCCGAGCAGTACTTC. Based on the CDR3 plus reference TRBV5-1 and TRBJ2-7, the full variable domain is KAGVTQTPRYLIKTRGQQVTLSCSPISGHRSVSWYQQTPGQGLQFLFEYFSETQRNKGNFPGRFSGRQFSNSRSEMNVSTLELGDSALYLCASSSVGGLAGAEQYFGPGTRLTVT.

The genes are TRBV6-6 and TRBJ2-5; the match to TRBD2 covers 7 bases. Germline loops: CDR1 MNHNY, CDR2 SVGAGI (reference sequence). The CDR3 has 15 residues. V lost 11 bases, J lost 3 bases, and 15 bases stayed unmatched. CDR3 DNA: TGTGCCGGTCCTTCGCGGTGGGGGGGTGAAGAGACCCAGTACTTC. Translation: CAGPSRWGGEETQYF.

The chain employs TRBV7-2 and TRBJ1-1; D gene ambiguous. The CDR3 is made up of 15 amino acids. The V gene's germline CDR1 is SGHTA and CDR2 FQGNSA. V was shortened by 1 base and J by 1 base, with 10 bases between the two germline ends. This CDR3 reads CASSLVAGANTEAFF. The CDR3 DNA is TGTGCCAGCAGCTTAGTGGCCGGAGCGAACACTGAAGCTTTCTTT.

This sequence joins TRBV6-1 and TRBJ2-1; 12 nucleotides match TRBD2. The length of the CDR3 is 19 residues. Germline V gene lookup returns CDR1 MNHNS and CDR2 SASEGT. The junction had 10 bases not matched to a gene; V was cut back by 2 bases and J by 2 bases. CDR3 coding DNA: TGTGCCAGCAGTGAAATCGGACTAGCGGGGCGGACTCCCTACAATGAGCAGTTCTTC. It translates to CASSEIGLAGRTPYNEQFF.

This rearrangement joins TRBV6-5 to TRBJ2-7, with 10 bases lining up with TRBD2. The trim removed 2 bases at V and 5 bases at J, leaving 9 bases unmatched. CDR3 length: 16 residues. The V gene's germline CDR1 is MNHEY and CDR2 SVGAGI. DNA for the CDR3: TGTGCCAGCAGTTACCCGAAGAGCGGGGGGGCGGACGAGCAGTACTTC. Amino acids: CASSYPKSGGADEQYF.